The T cell receptor (beta chain) under discussion was sequenced for a study of identical twins. This CDR3 comprises 10 residues. Germline CDR1 is SGHRS and CDR2 is YFSETQ. The V end was cut by 8 bases, the J end by 4 bases, with 4 bases between. TCRdb ran MiXCR on the 5' RACE reads and lists one entry per CDR3 protein. The sample holds 1.5 million to 2 million distinct CDR3 sequences, 25% to 35% seen once. The sequence was obtained from a newborn girl in good health. The sequencing sample was made of cord blood. The rearrangement joins TRBV5-1 to TRBJ2-1; no definite D call. The CDR3 here is CARRYNEQFF. The DNA of the CDR3 is TGCGCCAGGAGGTACAATGAGCAGTTCTTC.